The rows below give T cell receptor beta chains drawn from one sample of a study of T-cell memory formation after mild COVID-19. Using its own MiXCR run on the 5' RACE reads, TCRdb lists one record per CDR3 protein. The sample has about 340,000 distinct CDR3 sequences; about an eighth are singletons. The specimen was PBMCs or a T cell subset sorted from them (not recorded which). These receptors were collected from a man between 18 and 35 years old who had mild COVID-19 (a few samples of this study predate the infection). Cell type and time point are not known. CDR3s leave out the opening cysteine and the closing phenylalanine or tryptophan. Only part of the rows carry a size: once, few, many, or a class if the clone is expanded.

cdr3_aa: ASTQGTTYGYT
v_call: TRBV6-5
clone_size: NA

cdr3_aa: ASSTGPEQF
v_call: TRBV25-1
clone_size: few

cdr3_aa: ASSPQRGDDNEQF
v_call: TRBV18
clone_size: many

cdr3_aa: ASSRSPDTQY
v_call: TRBV7-9
clone_size: few

cdr3_aa: ASSQVSPRGGGYT
v_call: TRBV3-1
clone_size: NA

cdr3_aa: ASSLTGRTGGDSPLH
v_call: TRBV6-5
clone_size: NA

cdr3_aa: ASSSDLESRYNQPQH
v_call: TRBV12-3/TRBV12-4
clone_size: many

cdr3_aa: ASSLGLAVLSYEQY
v_call: TRBV3-1
clone_size: NA

cdr3_aa: ASGLTGGSNEQY
v_call: TRBV12-5
clone_size: NA

cdr3_aa: AWSVWDYEQY
v_call: TRBV30
clone_size: NA

cdr3_aa: ASSLGQGISYGYT
v_call: TRBV7-9
clone_size: NA

cdr3_aa: ATSDLQGEANEQF
v_call: TRBV24-1
clone_size: NA

cdr3_aa: ASSPLDPQNYGYT
v_call: TRBV18
clone_size: NA

cdr3_aa: ASSPYRDRPAGAF
v_call: TRBV11-2
clone_size: NA

cdr3_aa: SARTGGPSYNEQF
v_call: TRBV20-1
clone_size: many

cdr3_aa: ASSLAGGRDEQF
v_call: TRBV7-8
clone_size: NA

cdr3_aa: ASGSQGITDTQY
v_call: TRBV12-5
clone_size: NA

cdr3_aa: ASSGLYTGELF
v_call: TRBV11-2
clone_size: many

cdr3_aa: ASSKREAF
v_call: TRBV19
clone_size: NA

cdr3_aa: ASSARPIDTQY
v_call: TRBV27
clone_size: NA

cdr3_aa: ASSFTVNTEAF
v_call: TRBV7-6
clone_size: many